The clone carrying this T cell receptor beta chain was picked up a small number of times. The CDR3 runs to 15 residues. Germline lookup yields CDR1 SGHNT and CDR2 YENEEA. Deletions cut 3 bases from V and 7 bases from J, with 13 bases between. Living in roughly 23 US areas, the participants were between roughly 18 and 89 years of age. Some clones are missing from TCRdb's copy, which holds only in-frame ones; the method was immunoSEQ multiplex PCR. The sample comprises about 190,000 clones, around 88% of which are singletons, and about 6% rests with the top ten. The data belong to a study of blood T cell repertoires in COVID-19. Study-level background: COVID-19 samples, acute and convalescent, were from the United States, Italy and Spain. T cells, B-cell-depleted T cells, or PBMCs provided the cDNA or gDNA that served as material.

The receptor comes from a middle-aged man with acute COVID-19. The J gene is TRBJ1-6, the V gene TRBV11-3; D gene ambiguous. Sequencing input: PBMCs or T cells enriched from blood (not recorded which). CDR3 DNA: TGTGCCAGCAGCTTCCCCCTGGAGCTAAATTCACCCCTCCACTTT. As protein: CASSFPLELNSPLHF.